These 24 T cell receptor beta chains came from one sample sequenced in a study of cytomegalovirus exposure and HLA in healthy donors. Both 60 Vbeta primers and 13 Jbeta primers went into the PCR. Sequenced by immunoSEQ multiplex PCR; TCRdb stores in-frame clones only, minus some. Here the sample spans about 110,000 clones, roughly 82% being singletons. The sequenced sample was PBMCs. Receptor source: a male donor in good health and CMV-seronegative.

CDR3 nucleotide sequence: TGCGCCAGCAGCTGGGGAGGCCGGGACAGGGAGTACGAGCAGTACTTC. Protein: CASSWGGRDREYEQYF. This sequence joins TRBV5-1 and TRBJ2-7; 9 nucleotides match TRBD1. The CDR3 consists of 16 residues. The V gene end was trimmed by 3 bases and the J gene end by 4 bases; junction bases not matched to a gene: 11. CDR1 SGHRS and CDR2 YFSETQ come from the germline V gene. Supplemented by reference TRBV5-1 and TRBJ2-7, the full variable domain reads KAGVTQTPRYLIKTRGQQVTLSCSPISGHRSVSWYQQTPGQGLQFLFEYFSETQRNKGNFPGRFSGRQFSNSRSEMNVSTLELGDSALYLCASSWGGRDREYEQYFGPGTRLTVT.

The chain combines TRBV2 with TRBJ1-5; D perhaps matches TRBD1 (6 bases). Germline CDR1 is SNHLY and CDR2 is FYNNEI. The CDR3 runs 14 residues. Between the trimmed V and J ends, which lost 6 bases and 1 base, there was a span of 10 bases. The DNA of the CDR3 is TGTGCCAGCAGACCGGACAGAAGCAATCAGCCCCAGCATTTT. Translating it yields CASRPDRSNQPQHF.

The V gene is TRBV7-8, the J gene TRBJ1-5, with D possibly being TRBD1 (5 bases). Looked up from germline, CDR1 is SGHVS and CDR2 is FQNEAQ. The CDR3 consists of 18 residues. V lost 2 bases and J lost 7, with 24 bases in between. CDR3 residues: CASSLKWSGREQTQPQHF. The CDR3 nucleotides are TGTGCCAGCAGCTTAAAATGGTCAGGGCGAGAGCAAACCCAGCCCCAGCATTTT.

The V and J genes are TRBV19 and TRBJ2-2; no reliable D call. The CDR3 contains 12 residues. Trimming took off 4 bases at V and 8 bases at J, with 8 bases between the two ends. Germline lookup yields CDR1 LNHDA and CDR2 SQIVND (reference sequence). The CDR3 region is CASSRTSGELFF. In nucleotides, the CDR3 is TGTGCCAGTAGTAGAACTTCAGGGGAGCTGTTTTTT.

The count of this clone is one. The genes are TRBV6-4 and TRBJ2-1; no clear D gene. This CDR3 spans 13 amino acids. Looked up from germline, CDR1 is MRHNA and CDR2 is SNTAGT. V dropped 6 bases and J dropped 9 bases, with 15 bases sitting between them. The CDR3 spells CASSATTAGEQFF. DNA for the CDR3: TGTGCCAGCAGCGCTACTACCGCCGGTGAGCAGTTCTTC.

This sequence joins TRBV27 and TRBJ1-1; TRBD1 might be the D (5 bases). Trimming took off 0 bases at V and 5 bases at J, with 10 bases between the two ends. Germline V gene lookup returns CDR1 MNHEY and CDR2 SMNVEV (reference sequence). The CDR3 runs 14 residues. The CDR3 nucleotides read TGTGCCAGCAGTTTATCTCGGGGGAGGACTGAAGCTTTCTTT. Translation: CASSLSRGRTEAFF.

V usage is TRBV5-4 and J usage is TRBJ2-1, with TRBD2 identical over 7 bases. CDR1 is SGHNT and CDR2 is YYREEE in the germline V gene (reference sequence). This CDR3 region has 16 residues. Trimming removed 0 bases from V and 0 bases from J; junction bases left unmatched: 3. Written as DNA, the CDR3 is TGTGCCAGCAGCTTGGGGGGCGGGAGCTCCTACAATGAGCAGTTCTTC. It encodes CASSLGGGSSYNEQFF.

This clone was recorded a few times. The gene calls are TRBV7-3 and TRBJ2-1; 7 bases map to TRBD2. After removal of 4 bases from V and 5 bases from J, the junction contained 11 bases not matched to a gene. Looked up from germline, CDR1 is SGHTA and CDR2 is FQGTGA. The CDR3 totals 16 residues. The DNA of the CDR3 is TGTGCCAGCAGCTCTTCGCTTCGGCGGGAGAACAATGAGCAGTTCTTC. This translates into CASSSSLRRENNEQFF.

The V call is TRBV6-4, the J call TRBJ2-3; maybe TRBD2 (5 bases). The CDR3 contains 15 residues. Germline V CDR1 and CDR2: MRHNA, SNTAGT. Trimming took off 7 bases at V and 5 bases at J, with 19 bases between the two ends. The CDR3 spells CASKVHNKRGDTQYF. CDR3 coding DNA: TGTGCCAGCAAAGTTCACAATAAACGGGGAGATACGCAGTATTTT.

The chain carries TRBV28 and TRBJ2-7, with TRBD1 matching over 11 bases. CDR3 length: 14 amino acids. Per the germline V gene, CDR1 is MDHEN and CDR2 is SYDVKM. The junction had 7 bases not matched to a gene; V was cut back by 7 bases and J by 5 bases. The chain's CDR3 is CASNGGQGVDEQYF. In DNA, the CDR3 is TGTGCCAGCAATGGGGGACAGGGGGTCGACGAGCAGTACTTC.

CDR3: CASSIFGGNEQYF. CDR3 coding DNA: TGTGCCAGTAGTATATTTGGGGGGAACGAGCAGTACTTC. The chain has TRBV19 and TRBJ2-7; D may be TRBD2 (6 bases). V was cut by 2 bases and J by 5 bases, with 10 bases left in between. CDR3 length equals 13 residues. CDR1 and CDR2 from the germline V gene are LNHDA and SQIVND (reference sequence).

CDR3 sequence: CASRNRGGEQYF. CDR3 bases: TGTGCCAGTAGAAACAGGGGTGGTGAGCAGTACTTC. The chain couples TRBV19 to TRBJ2-7, with TRBD1 matching 7 bases. CDR1 is LNHDA, CDR2 SQIVND, per germline (reference sequence). The CDR3 consists of 12 residues. J was trimmed by 7 bases and V by 6 bases; bases with no gene match: 6.

This chain uses TRBV4-1 with TRBJ1-2; TRBD1 matches at 7 bases. In germline, CDR1 is MGHRA, CDR2 YSYEKL. CDR3 length: 14 residues. The V and J ends lost 3 bases and 7 bases, in that order; junction bases with no gene match: 8. This chain's CDR3 is CASSQEGTVPGYTF. The CDR3 DNA is TGCGCCAGCAGCCAGGAGGGGACAGTTCCTGGCTACACCTTC.

The rearrangement uses TRBV5-8 and TRBJ1-3; D perhaps matches TRBD1 (6 bases). CDR3 size: 15 residues. Germline values: CDR1 SGHTS, CDR2 YDEGEE. V was cut by 6 bases and J by 2 bases, with 15 bases left in between. Written as DNA, the CDR3 is TGTGCCAGCAACCACGGTGGGGACACTGGAAACACCATATATTTT. Its protein product is CASNHGGDTGNTIYF. Combining the CDR3 with reference TRBV5-8 and TRBJ1-3 gives the whole variable domain EAGVTQSPTHLIKTRGQQATLRCSPISGHTSVYWYQQALGLGLQFLLWYDEGEERNRGNFPPRFSGRQFPNYSSELNVNALELEDSALYLCASNHGGDTGNTIYFGEGSWLTVV.

This chain joins TRBV27 and TRBJ2-3, with D possibly matching TRBD1 (5 bases). The V end was cut by 5 bases, the J end by 3 bases, with 12 bases between. The CDR3 spans 14 residues. From germline, CDR1 is MNHEY and CDR2 SMNVEV (reference sequence). CDR3 sequence reads: CASSGAGKTDTQYF. CDR3 coding DNA: TGTGCCAGCAGTGGGGCCGGCAAAACAGATACGCAGTATTTT.

Comments on this clone: The same CDR3 can be traced to other DNA sequences in this sample. The chain recombines TRBV6-1 with TRBJ2-7; TRBD2 agrees at 7 bases. Germline V gene data show CDR1 as MNHNS and CDR2 as SASEGT. CDR3 size: 19 residues. V trimming: 2 bases; J trimming: 0 bases; junction bases outside the gene matches: 16. CDR3 region: CASSELSFSWSSGSYEQYF. CDR3 nucleotide sequence: TGTGCCAGCAGTGAACTAAGTTTTTCGTGGTCTAGCGGCTCCTACGAGCAGTACTTC.

This sequence joins TRBV18 and TRBJ1-1; a weak D match, TRBD1 (5 bases). Trimming removed 9 bases from V and 4 bases from J, with 15 bases in between. The CDR3 is 13 amino acids. Germline V gene data show CDR1 as KGHSH and CDR2 as LQKENI. CDR3: CASKGGAATEAFF. DNA for the CDR3: TGTGCCAGTAAGGGAGGGGCCGCCACTGAAGCTTTCTTT.

Notes on this clone: Other DNA sequences of this sample code for an identical CDR3. The chain joins TRBV14 to TRBJ1-2; no clear D gene. The CDR3 sequence is 14 residues long. Germline values: CDR1 SGHDN, CDR2 FVKESK. V gave up 0 bases and J gave up 2 bases, with 7 bases separating them. The CDR3 reads CASSQESGNYGYTF. Here the CDR3 DNA reads TGTGCCAGCAGCCAAGAGTCAGGAAACTATGGCTACACCTTC.

V and J are TRBV4-1 and TRBJ2-3; 9 nucleotides line up with TRBD2. V trimming: 1 base; J trimming: 2 bases; junction bases outside the gene matches: 13. CDR1 and CDR2 from the germline V gene are MGHRA and YSYEKL. The CDR3 is made up of 19 amino acids. CDR3 nucleotides: TGCGCCAGCAGCCAAGTTAGGGTCGGTCTAGCGGGACCCACAGATACGCAGTATTTT. This codes for CASSQVRVGLAGPTDTQYF.

This sequence joins TRBV30 and TRBJ2-7; possibly TRBD1 for D (6 bases). CDR3 size: 14 residues. Germline-derived CDR1 and CDR2 are GTSNPN and SVGIG (reference sequence). V was trimmed by 3 bases and J by 0 bases, leaving 12 bases between them. CDR3 bases: TGTGCCTGGAGGGGACACCCGAGCTCCTACGAGCAGTACTTC. Translating it yields CAWRGHPSSYEQYF.

This chain links TRBV30 with TRBJ1-2; TRBD1 agrees at 11 bases. J was trimmed by 3 bases and V by 4 bases; bases with no gene match: 13. The CDR3 totals 17 residues. The V gene's germline CDR1 is GTSNPN and CDR2 SVGIG (reference sequence). CDR3: CAWMEGGQGEVDYGYTF. The CDR3 nucleotides are TGTGCCTGGATGGAGGGGGGACAGGGGGAGGTGGACTATGGCTACACCTTC.

This sequence joins TRBV1 and TRBJ2-2; TRBD1 is taken as the D call from the table, unchecked against the DNA. The better agreement between TRBJ1-3 and the DNA end casts doubt on the J call. TRBV1 is noted as a pseudogene. The CDR3 extends over 18 amino acids. CDR3: CTSSQDQVEKQYGNTIYF. The CDR3 nucleotides are TGCACCAGCAGCCAAGATCAGGTGGAAAAACAGTATGGAAACACCATATATTTT.

The J gene is TRBJ2-2, the V gene TRBV27, with no clear D. Germline-derived CDR1 and CDR2 are MNHEY and SMNVEV (reference sequence). Between the trimmed V and J ends, which lost 2 bases and 1 base, there was a span of 5 bases. CDR3 size: 14 residues. CDR3 sequence (DNA): TGTGCCAGCAGTTTACTCTTGAACACCGGGGAGCTGTTTTTT. This translates into CASSLLLNTGELFF.

The CDR3 reads CSVVQQGYGYTF. The CDR3 nucleotides are TGCAGCGTTGTGCAACAGGGCTATGGCTACACCTTC. The chain combines TRBV29-1 with TRBJ1-2; a weak D match, TRBD1 (6 bases). V shed 4 bases and J shed 4 bases, with 10 bases lying between them. In germline, CDR1 is SQVTM, CDR2 ANQGSEA. The CDR3 has 12 residues.